This entry concerns a single T cell receptor (beta chain). Its antigen is as yet unknown. TCRdb's table, derived via immunoSEQ multiplex PCR, lists solely in-frame clones and lacks some. The repertoire holds about 55,000 clones, with 70% to 85% as singletons. CTLA-4 blockade using ipilimumab, together with focal radiation, was received by patients with chemo-refractory metastatic non-small-cell lung cancer. The CDR3 is made up of 11 amino acids. Trimming cost V 3 bases and J 8 bases, with 7 bases left between them. Looked up from germline, CDR1 is SEHNR and CDR2 is FQNEAQ (reference sequence). This record belongs to a study of radiotherapy plus CTLA-4 blockade in lung cancer. About the study: Objective responses arose in approximately 20% of patients, and 31% experienced disease control. Points from the study as a whole: Early blood T cell clone dynamics reportedly forecast response best, with interferon-beta. TCR clones originating in tumors grew in number in blood after radiotherapy plus ipilimumab.

Source: peripheral blood, taken from a patient treated with radiotherapy plus ipilimumab. V usage is TRBV7-9 and J usage is TRBJ1-2; D uncertain. This TCR came from a human donor with non-small cell lung cancer whose response to radiotherapy plus ipilimumab could not be evaluated. In DNA, the CDR3 is TGTGCCAGCAGCTTGGGCCCCGGCTACACCTTC. Amino acids: CASSLGPGYTF.